This T cell receptor (beta chain) emerged from a study of T cell responses to AZD1222 COVID-19 vaccine. The CDR3 extends over 16 amino acids. Germline trimming cut 2 bases from V and 3 bases from J; bases unmatched to any gene: 8. Germline V gene sequence: CDR1 MDHEN, CDR2 SYDVKM. On this clone itself: Its antigen is unidentified.

Generated by immunoSEQ multiplex PCR, the TCRdb table keeps only in-frame clones and is missing some. The sample consists of approximately 77,000 clones, 92% of them appearing once. The study's findings and limits: Nearly half of the spike-specific TCRs reportedly recognize variant regions that carry no mutations. Spike-specific TCR depth and breadth grew after two AZD1222 doses.

The chain employs TRBV28 and TRBJ1-2, with 8 bases that match TRBD1. The starting material was peripheral blood, obtained on day 0 of MenACWY control vaccination. This TCR derives from an adult in good health. The CDR3 protein is CASSLGGQGIDYGYTF. The CDR3 bases are TGTGCCAGCAGTTTAGGCGGACAGGGTATTGACTATGGCTACACCTTC.